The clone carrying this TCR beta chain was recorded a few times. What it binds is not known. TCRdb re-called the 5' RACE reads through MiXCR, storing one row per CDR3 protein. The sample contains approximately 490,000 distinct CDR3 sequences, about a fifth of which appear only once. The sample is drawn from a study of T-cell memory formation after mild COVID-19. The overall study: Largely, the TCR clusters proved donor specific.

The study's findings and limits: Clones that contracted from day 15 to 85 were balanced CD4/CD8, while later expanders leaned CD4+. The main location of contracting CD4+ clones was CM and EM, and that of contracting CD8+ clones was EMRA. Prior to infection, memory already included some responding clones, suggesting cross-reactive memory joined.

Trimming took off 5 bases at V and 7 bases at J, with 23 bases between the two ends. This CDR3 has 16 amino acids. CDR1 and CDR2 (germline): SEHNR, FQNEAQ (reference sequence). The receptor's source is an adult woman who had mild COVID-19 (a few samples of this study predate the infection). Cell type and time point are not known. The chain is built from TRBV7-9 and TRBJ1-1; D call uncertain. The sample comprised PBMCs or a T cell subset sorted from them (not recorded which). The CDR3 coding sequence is TGTGCCAGCAGCACGGACCACTACCGGGTACGGGGTGAAGCTTTCTTT. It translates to CASSTDHYRVRGEAFF.